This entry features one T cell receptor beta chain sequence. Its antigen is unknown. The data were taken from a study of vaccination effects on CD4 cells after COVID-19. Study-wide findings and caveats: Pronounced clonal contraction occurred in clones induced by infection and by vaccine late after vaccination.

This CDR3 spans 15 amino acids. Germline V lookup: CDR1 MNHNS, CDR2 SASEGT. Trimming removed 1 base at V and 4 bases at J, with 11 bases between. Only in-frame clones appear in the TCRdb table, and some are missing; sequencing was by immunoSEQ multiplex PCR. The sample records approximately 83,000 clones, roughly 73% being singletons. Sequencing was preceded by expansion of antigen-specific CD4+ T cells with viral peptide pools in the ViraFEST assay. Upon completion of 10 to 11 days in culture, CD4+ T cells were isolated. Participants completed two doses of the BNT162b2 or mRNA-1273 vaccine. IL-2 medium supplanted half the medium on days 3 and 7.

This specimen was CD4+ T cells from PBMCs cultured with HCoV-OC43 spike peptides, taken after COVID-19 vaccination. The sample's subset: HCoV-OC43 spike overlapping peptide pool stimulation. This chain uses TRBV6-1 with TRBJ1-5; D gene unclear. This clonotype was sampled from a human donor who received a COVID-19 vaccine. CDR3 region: CASSEGEVRNQPQHF. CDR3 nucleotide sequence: TGTGCCAGCAGTGAAGGCGAGGTGAGGAATCAGCCCCAGCATTTT.